Listed below are T cell receptor beta chains from one sample, sequenced in a study of blood T cell repertoires in COVID-19. The repertoire was sequenced with immunoSEQ multiplex PCR; TCRdb's copy has only in-frame clones and lacks some. Of 250,000 or so clones in the sample, 86% were seen once. The sample was peripheral blood. Receptor source: a man in his forties with active or convalescent COVID-19. CDR3s include the opening cysteine and the closing phenylalanine or tryptophan. D genes are given only for firm matches. Clone size is shown for a subset of rows, as once, few, many or a class of expanded clone.

d_call	j_call	v_call	clone_size	cdr3_length	cdr3_nt	cdr3_aa
TRBD1	TRBJ2-5	TRBV10-3	.	14	TGTGCCATTGGACGGGACAGTATCCAAGAGACCCAGTACTTC	CAIGRDSIQETQYF
.	TRBJ2-1	TRBV14	.	12	TGTGCCAGCAGCCTATCGCGGAGTGAGCAGTTCTTC	CASSLSRSEQFF
.	TRBJ1-1	TRBV6-5	once	12	TGTGCCACCGGAAACAGGTTTTCGGAAGCTTTCTTT	CATGNRFSEAFF
TRBD2	TRBJ2-7	TRBV4-1	.	15	TGCGCCAGCAGCCAGAGGACTAGCGGACCTTACGAGCAGTACTTC	CASSQRTSGPYEQYF
.	TRBJ1-4	TRBV2	.	13	TGTGCCAGCAGTGAGGGACGGGAGGAAAAACTGTTTTTT	CASSEGREEKLFF
TRBD1	TRBJ1-1	TRBV5-1	.	15	TGCGCCAGCAGCTTATTAGATGTAGGGGGCCACGGAGCTTTCTTT	CASSLLDVGGHGAFF
TRBD1	TRBJ1-5	TRBV2	.	15	TGTGCCAGCAGTTCAGACAGGGCTAGCAATCAGCCCCAGCATTTT	CASSSDRASNQPQHF
.	TRBJ1-3	TRBV28	many	15	TGTGCCAGTTACTCACCGGGGGGCGTTGGAAACACCATATATTTT	CASYSPGGVGNTIYF
TRBD1	TRBJ1-5	TRBV3-1/TRBV3-2	once	16	TGTGCCAGCAGCCAGGCCGGGACAGGTAGCAATCAGCCCCAGCATTTT	CASSQAGTGSNQPQHF
TRBD1	TRBJ2-7	TRBV9	.	13	TGTGCCAGCAGCGTGGGACAGTACTACGAGCAGTACTTC	CASSVGQYYEQYF
TRBD2	TRBJ2-5	TRBV7-7	.	16	TGTGCCAGCAGCCAGGGACTAGCGGGGGTCCAAGAGACCCAGTACTTC	CASSQGLAGVQETQYF
.	TRBJ2-1	TRBV6-5	.	12	TGTGCCAGCAGTTCGACTAGAGACGAGCAGTTCTTC	CASSSTRDEQFF
.	TRBJ2-7	TRBV24-1	.	14	TGTGCCACCAGTGACGGATCTCGGGGATACGAGCAGTACTTC	CATSDGSRGYEQYF
TRBD1	TRBJ2-7	TRBV11-2	once	13	TGTGCCAGCGCTGGGGACAGGGGATACGAGCAGTACTTC	CASAGDRGYEQYF
.	TRBJ1-4	TRBV12-5	.	16	TGTGCTAGTGCACGACTCCAGAGGTTCGTTGGGGAAAAACTGTTTTTT	CASARLQRFVGEKLFF
TRBD1	TRBJ1-1	TRBV5-1	.	14	TGCGCCAGCAGCTATGAGGGGGCGGTCACTGAAGCTTTCTTT	CASSYEGAVTEAFF
.	TRBJ1-5	TRBV4-2	.	16	TGTGCCAGCAGCCAAGATTTGGGAGGGAAAGGCCAGCCCCAGCATTTT	CASSQDLGGKGQPQHF
.	TRBJ2-6	TRBV27	.	19	TGTGCCAGCAGTTTATCGATTGGGGGGGCCGGCTCTGGGGCCAACGTCCTGACTTTC	CASSLSIGGAGSGANVLTF
.	TRBJ1-3	TRBV2	.	16	TGTGCCAGCAGTAGGGCAGGCCCTACAGGAGGAAACACCATATATTTT	CASSRAGPTGGNTIYF
TRBD2	TRBJ2-2	TRBV9	.	14	TGTGCCAGCAGCGAGACTAGCGTCACCGGGGAGCTGTTTTTT	CASSETSVTGELFF
TRBD2	TRBJ2-2	TRBV24-1	.	18	TGTGCCACCAGTGGACTAGCGGGAGGGCCGGGGAACACCGGGGAGCTGTTTTTT	CATSGLAGGPGNTGELFF
.	TRBJ2-7	TRBV3-1/TRBV3-2	.	15	TGTGCCAGCAGCCGGTCCCGGACGGAGGCCTACGAGCAGTACTTC	CASSRSRTEAYEQYF
TRBD2	TRBJ2-7	TRBV28	.	15	TGTGCCAGCAGTTTAGGGACTAGCGGGGAGAGCGAGCAGTACTTC	CASSLGTSGESEQYF
.	TRBJ2-7	TRBV13	.	14	TGTGCCAGCAGCTTACGAGGGAGTCTCTACGAGCAGTACTTC	CASSLRGSLYEQYF
.	TRBJ1-1	TRBV30	once	13	TGTGCCTGGAGTGTTGACCCAACAGGGAGAGCTTTCTTT	CAWSVDPTGRAFF
TRBD1	TRBJ1-2	TRBV9	.	14	TGTGCCAGCAGCGCGAGACAGGGGAGCTATGGCTACACCTTC	CASSARQGSYGYTF
.	TRBJ1-1	TRBV7-9	.	13	TGTGCCAGCAGCTCCACGGGGAGGCCTGAAGCTTTCTTT	CASSSTGRPEAFF
TRBD2	TRBJ2-1	TRBV27	.	15	TGTGCCAGCTCCGGTGGGGGGGTTACCTACAATGAGCAGTTCTTC	CASSGGGVTYNEQFF
.	TRBJ2-7	TRBV5-6	.	14	TGTGCCAGCAGCTTGGAGGCCAGGGACTACGAGCAGTACTTC	CASSLEARDYEQYF
TRBD2	TRBJ2-3	TRBV6-5	.	14	TGTGCCACCCTGCTAGCGGGAGACGCAGATACGCAGTATTTT	CATLLAGDADTQYF
TRBD2	TRBJ2-3	TRBV5-5	.	14	TGTGCCAGCAGCGGGGAGGGAAGCACAGATACGCAGTATTTT	CASSGEGSTDTQYF
.	TRBJ2-7	TRBV28	.	14	TGTGCCAGCAGCTCTGGGTTGGGGAGAGGCGAGCAGTACTTC	CASSSGLGRGEQYF
.	TRBJ1-1	TRBV30	.	14	TGTGCCTGGAGTAATCCAGGGACAATCTTTGAAGCTTTCTTT	CAWSNPGTIFEAFF
TRBD1	TRBJ2-1	TRBV11-3	.	16	TGTGCCAGCAGCCCAAGGGGACAGGGGGGATTCAATGAGCAGTTCTTC	CASSPRGQGGFNEQFF
.	TRBJ2-7	TRBV11-2	.	16	TGTGCCAGCAGCTTAGTAGACAGGAAGGGTTCCTACGAGCAGTACTTC	CASSLVDRKGSYEQYF
.	TRBJ1-3	TRBV3-1/TRBV3-2	.	15	TGTGCCAGCAGCCAAGATCAGGAAGCCGCCGCCACCATATATTTT	CASSQDQEAAATIYF
.	TRBJ2-7	TRBV28	.	14	TGTGCCAGCACCCGACCCCTAACGGGGTACGAGCAGTACTTC	CASTRPLTGYEQYF
.	TRBJ1-1	TRBV28	.	13	TGTGCCAGCAGTTCGCCGGGAGGCACTGAAGCTTTCTTT	CASSSPGGTEAFF
.	TRBJ1-4	TRBV6-5	.	14	TGTGCCAGCGGACAAGACAGCACTAATGAAAAACTGTTTTTT	CASGQDSTNEKLFF
.	TRBJ2-3	TRBV5-1	.	14	TGCGCCAGCAGCCCCTCCAGCGTAGCCGATACGCAGTATTTT	CASSPSSVADTQYF
TRBD1	TRBJ1-2	TRBV27	.	13	TGTGCCAGCAGCGGCGGGACAGGGGATGGCTACACCTTC	CASSGGTGDGYTF
.	TRBJ1-2	TRBV27	.	14	TGTGCCAGCAGTTACTCGGGGGGGGGCTATGGCTACACCTTC	CASSYSGGGYGYTF
.	TRBJ2-7	TRBV27	.	14	TGTGCCAGCAGTTCCGTCGGGGACACATCCGAGCAGTACTTC	CASSSVGDTSEQYF
TRBD1	TRBJ1-1	TRBV6-5	.	14	TGTGCCAGCAGTTCCCTTGCGAGGGGGCAGGGCGGTTTCTTT	CASSSLARGQGGFF
TRBD2	TRBJ2-2	TRBV6-1	once	18	TGTGCCAGCAGTGAGAAACTAGCGGGGGGCGGGTTCACCGGGGAGCTGTTTTTT	CASSEKLAGGGFTGELFF
.	TRBJ2-7	TRBV14	.	15	TGTGCCAGCAGCCAAGATTTTTCCCGACACTTCCCGCAGTACTTC	CASSQDFSRHFPQYF
TRBD1	TRBJ1-5	TRBV3-1/TRBV3-2	once	14	TGTGCCAGCAGCCAAGATACAGGGGGTCAGCCCCAGCATTTT	CASSQDTGGQPQHF
TRBD2	TRBJ2-7	TRBV7-6	.	15	TGTGCCAGCGGGGGGGGTGCGGTTAGCTCCTACGAGCAGTACTTC	CASGGGAVSSYEQYF
.	TRBJ1-1	TRBV6-5	.	12	TGTGCCAGCAGCAAACAAGGGGCTGAAGCTTTCTTT	CASSKQGAEAFF
TRBD1	TRBJ1-5	TRBV2	.	14	TGTGCCAGCAGCTCGGGACAGAGCAATCAGCCCCAGCATTTT	CASSSGQSNQPQHF
.	TRBJ2-1	TRBV5-1	.	16	TGCGCCAGCAGCTTGCGTCAGGGATCGGGTTACAATGAGCAGTTCTTC	CASSLRQGSGYNEQFF
.	TRBJ2-3	TRBV24-1	.	16	TGTGCCACCAGTGATCCTCGGGGGAGTGGCACAGATACGCAGTATTTT	CATSDPRGSGTDTQYF
.	TRBJ1-2	TRBV18	.	16	TGTGCCAGCTCACCACCCAACGGGAGGGTTGACTATGGCTACACCTTC	CASSPPNGRVDYGYTF
TRBD2	TRBJ2-3	TRBV24-1	.	17	TGTGCCACCAGTGATGGCAAAACTAGCGGGAGAAGAGATACGCAGTATTTT	CATSDGKTSGRRDTQYF
TRBD2	TRBJ2-3	TRBV5-4	.	16	TGTGCCAGCAGCTTGGCGGAGCTAGCGGGGGCAGATACGCAGTATTTT	CASSLAELAGADTQYF
TRBD1	TRBJ1-1	TRBV2	.	12	TGTGCCAGCGGAACCCGGACAGGGGGCGCTTTCTTT	CASGTRTGGAFF
TRBD1	TRBJ2-5	TRBV5-6	once	15	TGTGCCAGCAGTCGAGACAGGGGATGGGGGGAGACCCAGTACTTC	CASSRDRGWGETQYF